A selection of T cell receptor beta chains follows, all from one sample in a study of cytomegalovirus exposure and HLA in healthy donors. TCRdb's copy holds only in-frame clones and misses some; the assay was immunoSEQ multiplex PCR. The table includes 150,000 to 250,000 clones, 82% detected once. Sequencing was carried out using PBMCs. Source of these receptors: a boy aged 2 to 10 in good health and CMV-seronegative. CDR3s include the opening cysteine and the closing phenylalanine or tryptophan. Each record gives: D gene, J gene, V gene, clone size, CDR3 protein, CDR3 DNA. The D gene is left open where the match is weak. The listing skips clone size in some rows; elsewhere it reads once, few, many or a size class.

TRBD2,TRBJ2-5,TRBV7-7,-,CASSRLAGGVVETQYF,TGTGCTAGCAGCCGCCTAGCCGGGGGGGTGGTGGAGACCCAGTACTTC
-,TRBJ1-2,TRBV25-1,once,CASSEYGGGSYTF,TGTGCCAGCAGTGAATATGGGGGAGGGAGCTACACCTTC
-,TRBJ1-6,TRBV7-2,-,CASSLDGFRPLHF,TGTGCCAGCAGCTTAGACGGGTTTAGACCCCTCCACTTT
-,TRBJ1-5,TRBV7-6,once,CASSLTSSNQPQHF,TGTGCCAGCAGCTTGACAAGCAGCAATCAGCCCCAGCATTTT
-,TRBJ2-5,TRBV19,few,CASSLRWGQDETQYF,TGTGCCAGTAGTCTTCGGTGGGGCCAAGATGAGACCCAGTACTTC
-,TRBJ1-2,TRBV2,-,CASGVVRVGYGYTF,TGTGCCAGCGGGGTGGTCAGGGTGGGCTATGGCTACACCTTC
TRBD1,TRBJ2-2,TRBV6-6,-,CASSYRGPYTGELFF,TGTGCCAGCAGTTACAGGGGGCCGTACACCGGGGAGCTGTTTTTT
TRBD2,TRBJ2-5,TRBV29-1,once,CSGGTSGETQYF,TGCAGCGGTGGGACTAGTGGGGAGACCCAGTACTTC
-,TRBJ2-7,TRBV7-2,-,CASSATSYEQYF,TGTGCCAGCAGCGCGACTAGCTACGAGCAGTACTTC
-,TRBJ1-6,TRBV9,-,CASSLTLDHSYNSPLHF,TGTGCCAGCAGCCTGACTTTAGACCACTCCTATAATTCACCCCTCCACTTT
-,TRBJ1-5,TRBV30,-,CAWKGGETGQPQHF,TGTGCCTGGAAGGGGGGGGAAACGGGTCAGCCCCAGCATTTT
-,TRBJ2-1,TRBV18,once,CASSPYNNEQFF,TGTGCCAGCTCACCTTATAACAATGAGCAGTTCTTC
-,TRBJ2-3,TRBV4-2,-,CASSRPPLGGRADDTQYF,TGTGCCAGCAGCCGCCCGCCCTTAGGAGGTCGTGCAGACGATACGCAGTATTTT
-,TRBJ1-5,TRBV2,-,CASSEWGGGGQQPQHF,TGTGCCAGCAGTGAATGGGGAGGGGGAGGACAGCAGCCCCAGCATTTT
TRBD2,TRBJ2-1,TRBV6-4,-,CASSDSTSGGHEQFF,TGTGCCAGCAGTGACTCAACTAGCGGGGGCCATGAGCAGTTCTTC
-,TRBJ2-2,TRBV27,few,CASKPAAAGRSNTGELFF,TGTGCCAGCAAACCTGCCGCCGCGGGGCGATCGAACACCGGGGAGCTGTTTTTT
-,TRBJ1-1,TRBV5-4,-,CASSLPGQMNTEAFF,TGTGCCAGCAGCCTCCCCGGACAGATGAACACTGAAGCTTTCTTT
TRBD1,TRBJ1-2,TRBV9,-,CASSKTGGRHVGYTF,TGTGCCAGCAGCAAGACAGGGGGCAGGCATGTAGGCTACACCTTC
TRBD1,TRBJ1-4,TRBV5-6,-,CASSLVQGNEKLFF,TGTGCCAGCAGCTTGGTACAGGGGAATGAAAAACTGTTTTTT
TRBD2,TRBJ2-5,TRBV5-1,-,CASSLGGGETQYF,TGCGCCAGCAGCTTGGGGGGGGGAGAGACCCAGTACTTC
TRBD1,TRBJ2-2,TRBV28,once,CASSLFRGRDGELFF,TGTGCCAGCAGTTTATTTAGGGGGCGCGACGGGGAGCTGTTTTTT
-,TRBJ1-3,TRBV6-5,few,CASSYSTVVSGNTIYF,TGTGCCAGCAGTTACTCGACAGTTGTCTCTGGAAACACCATATATTTT
-,TRBJ2-6,TRBV4-1,-,CASSPQGIRLGVAGANVLTF,TGCGCCAGCAGCCCACAAGGTATTCGACTGGGAGTGGCTGGGGCCAACGTCCTGACTTTC
TRBD1,TRBJ2-7,TRBV2,-,CASSSGQVSTYEQYF,TGTGCCAGCAGTTCCGGACAGGTATCGACCTACGAGCAGTACTTC
-,TRBJ2-3,TRBV4-3,-,CASSQDGRDSRADTQYF,TGCGCCAGCAGCCAAGATGGCAGGGATAGTAGGGCAGATACGCAGTATTTT
-,TRBJ2-7,TRBV27,-,CASSLSTVHSVGQIYEQYF,TGTGCCAGCAGTTTATCTACAGTCCATTCGGTAGGACAGATATACGAGCAGTACTTC
-,TRBJ1-1,TRBV7-3,-,CASSRGRGNTEAFF,TGTGCCAGCAGCCGCGGTCGGGGGAACACTGAAGCTTTCTTT
-,TRBJ2-3,TRBV29-1,-,CSVEAWGKSTDTQYF,TGCAGCGTTGAGGCGTGGGGCAAGAGCACAGATACGCAGTATTTT
-,TRBJ1-1,TRBV29-1,-,CSVLKNTEAFF,TGCAGCGTACTGAAGAACACTGAAGCTTTCTTT
TRBD1,TRBJ1-2,TRBV4-1,-,CASSRFGTGGSKDYGYTF,TGCGCCAGCAGCCGATTCGGGACAGGGGGTAGTAAGGACTATGGCTACACCTTC
TRBD1,TRBJ1-4,TRBV6-1,-,CASSEGQGGEKLFF,TGTGCCAGCAGTGAAGGACAGGGCGGCGAAAAACTGTTTTTT
TRBD2,TRBJ2-3,TRBV7-9,-,CASSPPSGGADTQYF,TGTGCCAGCAGCCCCCCTAGCGGGGGGGCAGATACGCAGTATTTT
TRBD1,TRBJ2-7,TRBV9,-,CASSVEGGFYEQYF,TGTGCCAGCAGCGTAGAAGGGGGCTTCTACGAGCAGTACTTC
TRBD2,TRBJ2-3,TRBV4-2,few,CASSPRLAERSTQYF,TGTGCCAGCAGCCCCCGACTAGCCGAGAGGTCAACGCAGTATTTT
TRBD1,TRBJ1-6,TRBV5-5,few,CASRKSPGQYNSPLHF,TGTGCCAGCAGGAAAAGTCCGGGACAGTATAATTCACCCCTCCACTTT
-,TRBJ2-3,TRBV5-4,few,CASSLDRASTDTQYF,TGTGCCAGCAGCTTGGACAGAGCTAGCACAGATACGCAGTATTTT
-,TRBJ2-7,TRBV9,-,CASSPPHEQYF,TGTGCCAGCAGCCCCCCTCACGAGCAGTACTTC
TRBD2,TRBJ2-4,TRBV4-2,-,CASSPWEGAKNIQYF,TGTGCCAGCAGCCCTTGGGAGGGAGCCAAAAACATTCAGTACTTC
-,TRBJ1-1,TRBV6-1,few,CASSDLRNTEAFF,TGTGCCAGCAGTGACCTTCGGAACACTGAAGCTTTCTTT
-,TRBJ2-3,TRBV7-2,-,CASRRGGSTDTQYF,TGTGCCAGCAGGAGGGGGGGCTCTACCGATACGCAGTATTTT
-,TRBJ1-6,TRBV19,-,CASSLSRDGNSPLHF,TGTGCCAGTAGTTTATCCAGGGATGGAAATTCACCCCTCCACTTT
-,TRBJ1-1,TRBV11-2,-,CASSLSAGNTEAFF,TGTGCCAGCAGCCTATCGGCGGGTAACACTGAAGCTTTCTTT
TRBD1,TRBJ1-1,TRBV6-5,-,CASSYGGQVNTEAFF,TGTGCCAGCAGTTACGGGGGACAGGTGAACACTGAAGCTTTCTTT
TRBD2,TRBJ2-1,TRBV11-3,-,CASSLEGFERGANNEQFF,TGTGCCAGCAGCTTAGAGGGTTTCGAGCGGGGGGCCAACAATGAGCAGTTCTTC
-,TRBJ2-7,TRBV27,-,CASSSFRGGETYEQYF,TGTGCCAGCAGTTCCTTCAGGGGTGGGGAAACCTACGAGCAGTACTTC
-,TRBJ2-3,TRBV4-3,-,CASSQDYRGPADTQYF,TGCGCCAGCAGCCAAGATTATCGAGGGCCCGCAGATACGCAGTATTTT
TRBD2,TRBJ2-3,TRBV7-6,-,CASSSPPFGGVSTDTQYF,TGTGCCAGCAGCTCGCCTCCCTTCGGGGGGGTGAGCACAGATACGCAGTATTTT
-,TRBJ1-1,TRBV27,-,CASSWTSNTEAFF,TGTGCCAGCAGCTGGACATCGAACACTGAAGCTTTCTTT
TRBD1,TRBJ2-7,TRBV5-1,-,CASSLPGTGFGTYEQYF,TGCGCCAGCAGCTTGCCCGGGACAGGATTTGGTACCTACGAGCAGTACTTC
-,TRBJ2-7,TRBV30,-,CAWSVRGMGEQYF,TGTGCCTGGAGTGTACGAGGGATGGGGGAGCAGTACTTC
TRBD2,TRBJ2-5,TRBV4-3,-,CASSPGLSGAQYF,TGCGCCAGCAGCCCGGGCTTAAGCGGGGCCCAGTACTTC
TRBD2,TRBJ2-4,TRBV13,once,CASSSTLAGTLAKNIQYF,TGTGCCAGCAGCTCGACGCTAGCGGGGACATTAGCCAAAAACATTCAGTACTTC
TRBD1,TRBJ1-2,TRBV6-1,-,CASSEADRVYGYTF,TGTGCCAGCAGTGAAGCTGACAGGGTCTATGGCTACACCTTC
-,TRBJ2-3,TRBV7-9,-,CASSSPGADTQYF,TGTGCCAGCAGCTCCCCAGGGGCAGATACGCAGTATTTT
-,TRBJ2-3,TRBV9,-,CASTRGATNTQYF,TGTGCCAGCACGCGCGGGGCGACAAATACGCAGTATTTT
TRBD2,TRBJ2-3,TRBV9,-,CASSLGLAGGPWADTQYF,TGTGCCAGCAGCCTTGGACTAGCGGGGGGGCCTTGGGCAGATACGCAGTATTTT
TRBD1,TRBJ2-1,TRBV4-2,-,CASSQVQGVMNEQFF,TGTGCCAGCAGCCAAGTTCAGGGGGTTATGAATGAGCAGTTCTTC
TRBD1,TRBJ1-4,TRBV6-5,-,CASRNPGGLDEKLFF,TGTGCCAGCAGAAACCCAGGGGGACTTGATGAAAAACTGTTTTTT
-,TRBJ2-5,TRBV7-2,-,CASSLRLLQETQYF,TGTGCCAGCAGCCTGAGGCTTTTGCAAGAGACCCAGTACTTC